Below are 3 T cell receptor beta chains sequenced from a single sample in a study of T-cell reconstitution after alpha-beta-depleted transplantation in children. Molecular barcoding with unique molecular identifiers was used for the TCRbeta library. TCRdb reanalysed the PCR reads using MiXCR and keeps one entry per CDR3 protein. The sample yields some 220,000 distinct CDR3 sequences, roughly 11% seen once. The sample was PBMCs, taken before TCRalphabeta/CD19-depleted stem cell transplant. The source of these receptors is a child under two years old with acute myeloid leukemia, due to receive a stem cell transplant.

About this clonotype itself: This may come from a read error, since a much larger clone is one base off. V and J are TRBV12-3 or TRBV12-4 and TRBJ1-1; 8 bases match TRBD1. Losses at the gene ends were 6 bases for V and 4 bases for J; bases not matched to a gene: 7. This CDR3 region has 14 residues. CDR3 loop: CASSPTGGGTEAFF. The CDR3 DNA reads as TGTGCCAGCAGCCCTACAGGGGGGGGCACTGAAGCTTTCTTT.

This clonotype has just a few counts. This may stem from a read error, because a much larger clone lies one nucleotide away. This chain links TRBV29-1 with TRBJ1-2; possibly TRBD1 for D (6 bases). The V gene's germline CDR1 is SQVTM and CDR2 ANQGSEA. This CDR3 region has 17 residues. Deletions cut 1 base from V and 4 bases from J, with 22 bases between. In DNA, the CDR3 is TGCAGCGTTGAAGTCCTCCATGGGCAGGGGATGATCTATGGCTACACCTTC. It yields the protein CSVEVLHGQGMIYGYTF.

A few counts support this clonotype. This sequence joins TRBV2 and TRBJ1-5, with a possible D match to TRBD1 (5 bases). Germline loops: CDR1 SNHLY, CDR2 FYNNEI. The CDR3 runs 14 residues. V dropped 10 bases and J dropped 0 bases, with 13 bases sitting between them. The CDR3 sequence is CATRSGISNQPQHF. The CDR3 coding sequence is TGTGCCACAAGATCAGGGATTAGCAATCAGCCCCAGCATTTT.